This T cell receptor beta chain was captured by sequencing in a study of cytomegalovirus exposure and HLA in healthy donors. The CDR3 length is 16 residues. Germline CDR1 reads SGHTA; CDR2 reads FQGTGA. V dropped 5 bases and J dropped 5; count of bases not matched to a gene: 6. The assay was immunoSEQ multiplex PCR, and TCRdb's table has in-frame clones only and misses some. The sample yields about 140,000 clones, approximately 84% seen once. The sequence came from a woman aged 25 to 39 in good health and CMV-seronegative. The genes are TRBV7-3 and TRBJ2-5, with 15 bases that match TRBD2. Sequencing was carried out using PBMCs. This CDR3 reads CASSQGLAGGQETQYF. CDR3 in DNA: TGTGCCAGCAGCCAGGGACTAGCGGGGGGCCAGGAGACCCAGTACTTC.